This is a list of T cell receptor beta chains from one sample in a study of cytomegalovirus exposure and HLA in healthy donors. Data came from immunoSEQ multiplex PCR; TCRdb stores just in-frame clones and leaves some out. The sample holds some 170,000 clones; 80% are singletons and the top ten take over 1%. The material sequenced was PBMCs. These receptors all stem from a woman in her forties or fifties in good health and CMV-seronegative. Both conserved end residues are part of each CDR3. D genes are given only for firm matches.

v_call,d_call,j_call,cdr3_aa,cdr3_nt
TRBV18,TRBD1,TRBJ1-1,CASSPDRPRNTEAFF,TGTGCCAGCTCACCGGACAGGCCTAGGAACACTGAAGCTTTCTTT
TRBV6-4,TRBD2,TRBJ2-1,CASSDSLAGRGQFF,TGTGCCAGCAGTGACTCGTTAGCGGGACGGGGGCAGTTCTTC
TRBV7-2,.,TRBJ2-7,CASSTDRFSYEQYF,TGTGCCAGCAGCACCGACAGGTTCTCCTACGAGCAGTACTTC
TRBV11-2,.,TRBJ1-5,CASSLLAGSNQPQHF,TGTGCCAGCAGCCTTTTGGCAGGGAGCAATCAGCCCCAGCATTTT
TRBV27,TRBD1,TRBJ1-2,CASSIGQDPLYGYTF,TGTGCCAGCAGTATCGGACAGGACCCCCTCTATGGCTACACCTTC
TRBV6-6,.,TRBJ1-1,CAAQLNTEAFF,TGTGCCGCCCAGTTAAACACTGAAGCTTTCTTT
TRBV4-2,.,TRBJ2-1,CASGLPAGSNEQFF,TGTGCCAGCGGCCTCCCGGCGGGATCAAATGAGCAGTTCTTC
TRBV29-1,.,TRBJ1-2,CSVDGRVYGYTF,TGCAGCGTTGATGGGAGGGTCTATGGCTACACCTTC
TRBV15,.,TRBJ2-2,CATSRVTAGTGELFF,TGTGCCACCAGCAGGGTGACAGCGGGCACCGGGGAGCTGTTTTTT
TRBV28,.,TRBJ1-2,CASSLKLRPYGYTF,TGTGCCAGCAGTTTAAAGCTGCGGCCCTATGGCTACACCTTC
TRBV10-3,.,TRBJ1-4,CAISEKGTRSSNEKLFF,TGTGCCATCAGTGAGAAGGGGACACGTTCCTCTAATGAAAAACTGTTTTTT
TRBV11-2,TRBD1,TRBJ2-7,CASSPRTGDYEQYF,TGTGCCAGCAGCCCTCGGACAGGGGACTACGAGCAGTACTTC
TRBV27,TRBD2,TRBJ2-1,CASSESRWTSGVNEQFF,TGTGCCAGCAGCGAGAGCCGATGGACTAGCGGGGTCAATGAGCAGTTCTTC
TRBV27,TRBD1,TRBJ1-2,CASSLSGDRNGYTF,TGTGCCAGCAGTTTATCGGGGGACAGGAATGGCTACACCTTC